These 26 T cell receptor beta chains were sequenced from one sample in a study of shared clonotypes between healthy human individuals. Method: immunoSEQ multiplex PCR; TCRdb's copy keeps in-frame clones and lacks some. The sample gives 1 million to 1.3 million clones, around three quarters of which show up once; roughly 0.65% is in the top ten. The specimen was memory CD4+ T cells from PBMCs. Documented subset: CD45RA-negative fraction. The receptors were gathered from a man younger than 35 in good health. Some clones in this sample may be carry-over from other donors' samples.

With regard to this clone: Likely a read error: the CDR3 ends without its conserved phenylalanine or tryptophan. No DNA is shown, since the ends of the CDR3 on it are uncertain; the CDR3 is the one TCRdb lists. This chain joins TRBV7-9 and TRBJ1-2; the DNA was not compared with TRBD1, the D call given in the table. CDR1 and CDR2 from the germline V gene are SEHNR and FQNEAQ (reference sequence). Including both end residues, the CDR3 is 12 amino acids long. CDR3 region: CASGPEDRVYGI.

The chain is built from TRBV7-9 and TRBJ1-1, with a possible D match to TRBD1 (5 bases). CDR1 SEHNR and CDR2 FQNEAQ come from the germline V gene (reference sequence). Trimming removed 5 bases from V and 8 bases from J, with 15 bases in between. CDR3 length: 13 residues. In nucleotides, the CDR3 is TGTGCCAGCAGCGCGCATCAGGGCGGCGAAGCTTTCTTT. Amino acids: CASSAHQGGEAFF.

The chain carries TRBV28 and TRBJ2-5, with 11 nucleotides matching TRBD2. Germline assignment: CDR1 MDHEN and CDR2 SYDVKM. V trimming: 6 bases; J trimming: 5 bases; junction bases outside the gene matches: 2. CDR3 size: 13 residues. CDR3 nucleotide sequence: TGTGCCAGCAGACTAGCGGGAGTGGAGACCCAGTACTTC. Amino acid sequence: CASRLAGVETQYF.

V is TRBV7-2 and J is TRBJ2-3; 7 bases fit TRBD2. The junction had 10 bases not matched to a gene; V was cut back by 1 base and J by 6 bases. In germline, CDR1 is SGHTA, CDR2 FQGNSA. The CDR3 sequence is 16 residues long. CDR3 sequence: CASSLGSGVRPDTQYF. In DNA form, the CDR3 reads TGTGCCAGCAGCTTAGGGAGCGGGGTCCGCCCGGATACGCAGTATTTT.

This chain links TRBV28 with TRBJ1-1; perhaps TRBD1 as D (6 bases). V was cut by 7 bases and J by 10 bases, with 25 bases left in between. The CDR3 spans 15 residues. The germline V gene has CDR1 MDHEN and CDR2 SYDVKM. The CDR3 is CASNAPGQVLGGAFF. CDR3 coding DNA: TGTGCCAGCAATGCTCCGGGACAAGTTCTTGGGGGAGCTTTCTTT.

The chain carries TRBV5-4 and TRBJ1-5; D is undetermined. V was pared by 4 bases and J by 0 bases, with 14 bases between. This CDR3 has 16 amino acids. Germline V gene sequence: CDR1 SGHNT, CDR2 YYREEE (reference sequence). The CDR3 nucleotides read TGTGCCAGCAGCCAGATCGGCGTTCTTAGCAATCAGCCCCAGCATTTT. Translation gives CASSQIGVLSNQPQHF.

The V gene is TRBV15, the J gene TRBJ1-2; TRBD1 matches 9 bases. The CDR3 covers 15 residues. V lost 3 bases and J lost 7; bases outside the gene matches: 9. Germline V gene data show CDR1 as LNHNV and CDR2 as YYDKDF (reference sequence). The chain's CDR3 is CATSSTLQGAVGYTF. The CDR3 DNA reads as TGTGCCACCAGCAGTACACTACAGGGGGCGGTTGGCTACACCTTC. The variable domain in full, completed from reference TRBV15 and TRBJ1-2, reads DAMVIQNPRYQVTQFGKPVTLSCSQTLNHNVMYWYQQKSSQAPKLLFHYYDKDFNNEADTPDNFQSRRPNTSFCFLDIRSPGLGDTAMYLCATSSTLQGAVGYTFGSGTRLTVV.

The chain joins TRBV9 to TRBJ2-3, with D possibly TRBD1 on 6 matching bases. The V gene's germline CDR1 is SGDLS and CDR2 YYNGEE. V was trimmed by 3 bases and J by 2 bases, leaving 10 bases between them. This CDR3 comprises 14 residues. The CDR3 coding sequence is TGTGCCAGCAGCGCGACAGGCCTCACAGATACGCAGTATTTT. Translation: CASSATGLTDTQYF.

V is TRBV5-4 and J is TRBJ2-1, with 8 bases identical to TRBD2. There are 16 residues in the CDR3. CDR1 is SGHNT, CDR2 YYREEE, per germline (reference sequence). Losses at the gene ends were 4 bases for V and 0 bases for J; bases not matched to a gene: 6. This CDR3 reads CASSTGRANSYNEQFF. The CDR3 coding sequence is TGTGCCAGCAGCACCGGGAGGGCCAACTCCTACAATGAGCAGTTCTTC. The full variable domain, its missing parts supplied by reference TRBV5-4 and TRBJ2-1, is ETGVTQSPTHLIKTRGQQVTLRCSSQSGHNTVSWYQQALGQGPQFIFQYYREEENGRGNFPPRFSGLQFPNYSSELNVNALELDDSALYLCASSTGRANSYNEQFFGPGTRLTVL.

The chain is built from TRBV11-2 and TRBJ1-5, with D tentatively TRBD1 (5 bases). The CDR3 spans 13 residues. The germline V gene encodes CDR1 SGHAT and CDR2 FQNNGV. The V end lost 4 bases, the J end lost 6 bases, and 10 bases lay between the germline ends. The CDR3 loop reads CASSSAGGQPQHF. The CDR3 region has the DNA TGTGCCAGCAGCTCGGCCGGGGGTCAGCCCCAGCATTTT.

This clone came up once. V and J are TRBV28 and TRBJ2-5; D gene ambiguous. CDR1 and CDR2 (germline): MDHEN, SYDVKM. The CDR3 totals 11 residues. V shed 6 bases and J shed 5 bases, with 7 bases lying between them. The CDR3 loop is CASSSAETQYF. CDR3 in DNA: TGTGCCAGCAGCTCCGCGGAGACCCAGTACTTC.

The CDR3 loop is CASRSRVGTYGYTF. CDR3 in DNA: TGTGCCAGCAGGTCACGGGTTGGTACCTATGGCTACACCTTC. This chain connects TRBV2 to TRBJ1-2, with unresolved D. Per the germline V gene, CDR1 is SNHLY and CDR2 is FYNNEI. This CDR3 has 14 residues. V was cut by 6 bases and J by 4 bases, with 15 bases left in between.

The chain employs TRBV4-1 and TRBJ1-1; D is undetermined. The CDR3 loop spans 14 amino acids. V was pared by 1 base and J by 3 bases, with 9 bases between. Germline V gives CDR1 MGHRA, CDR2 YSYEKL. The CDR3 is CASSQAVRHTEAFF. The CDR3 bases are TGCGCCAGCAGCCAAGCGGTACGACACACTGAAGCTTTCTTT.

The chain carries TRBV9 and TRBJ2-3, with D maybe TRBD2 (5 bases). This CDR3 spans 14 amino acids. V dropped 0 bases and J dropped 6 bases, with 11 bases sitting between them. From germline, CDR1 is SGDLS and CDR2 YYNGEE. Written as DNA, the CDR3 is TGTGCCAGCAGCGTAGTAGCGCTGGCGGATACGCAGTATTTT. Translation: CASSVVALADTQYF. Complete variable domain (other parts from reference TRBV9 and TRBJ2-3): DSGVTQTPKHLITATGQRVTLRCSPRSGDLSVYWYQQSLDQGLQFLIQYYNGEERAKGNILERFSAQQFPDLHSELNLSSLELGDSALYFCASSVVALADTQYFGPGTRLTVL.

The chain employs TRBV7-3 and TRBJ2-2, with 9 bases fitting TRBD1. Germline trimming cut 1 base from V and 4 bases from J; bases unmatched to any gene: 4. The CDR3 runs 16 residues. Germline V lookup: CDR1 SGHTA, CDR2 FQGTGA. CDR3 protein: CASSLRQGVSTGELFF. In DNA, the CDR3 is TGTGCCAGCAGCTTAAGACAGGGGGTGTCCACCGGGGAGCTGTTTTTT.

This clone was observed a single time. The chain has TRBV25-1 and TRBJ2-1, with D tentatively TRBD2 (6 bases). The CDR3 extends over 15 amino acids. Per the germline V gene, CDR1 is MGHDK and CDR2 is SYGVNS. Trimming took 4 bases from V and 4 from J, leaving 14 bases between them. The CDR3 reads CASSGSGGGYNEQFF. As DNA, the CDR3 is TGTGCCAGCAGTGGTAGCGGTGGAGGGTACAATGAGCAGTTCTTC.

The chain is built from TRBV5-4 and TRBJ2-5; 14 positions agree with TRBD2. This CDR3 contains 17 residues. The V gene end was trimmed by 3 bases and the J gene end by 7 bases; junction bases not matched to a gene: 11. The germline CDR1 and CDR2 sequences are SGHNT and YYREEE (reference sequence). The CDR3 spells CASSWESTSGRGVTQYF. In nucleotides, the CDR3 is TGTGCCAGCAGCTGGGAATCGACTAGCGGGAGGGGAGTGACCCAGTACTTC.

The chain combines TRBV5-6 with TRBJ2-2, with 8 bases aligning to TRBD1. Losses at the gene ends were 0 bases for V and 1 base for J; bases not matched to a gene: 2. This CDR3 has 16 amino acids. Germline CDR1 and CDR2: SGHDT and YYEEEE. The CDR3 DNA reads TGTGCCAGCAGCTTGGTTACAGGGGGGAACACCGGGGAGCTGTTTTTT. Translation: CASSLVTGGNTGELFF.

V usage is TRBV7-2 and J usage is TRBJ2-1; D may be TRBD2 (5 bases). CDR3 length equals 16 residues. CDR1 SGHTA and CDR2 FQGNSA come from the germline V gene. Trimming took 3 bases from V and 3 from J, leaving 15 bases between them. This chain's CDR3 is CASSFPEILGYNEQFF. The CDR3 nucleotides read TGTGCCAGCAGCTTCCCGGAAATACTAGGCTACAATGAGCAGTTCTTC.

J is TRBJ2-5 and V is TRBV2; weak D call: TRBD2 (6 bases). The CDR3 length is 11 residues. Germline V gene lookup returns CDR1 SNHLY and CDR2 FYNNEI. Trimming pared 6 bases from V and 12 bases from J, leaving 14 bases between. The CDR3 DNA reads as TGTGCCAGCAGCGTACGGGAGCTTAAGTACTTC. This translates into CASSVRELKYF.

The rearrangement links TRBV12-5 to TRBJ2-3, with 10 bases that match TRBD2. V was clipped by 3 bases and J by 1 base; unmatched bases: 4. The CDR3 has 16 amino acids. CDR1 and CDR2 from the germline V gene are LGHNT and FRNRAP. DNA of the CDR3: TGTGCTAGTGGTTTTATAGCGGGAGGCGGCACAGATACGCAGTATTTT. This sequence encodes CASGFIAGGGTDTQYF.

V and J are TRBV12-5 and TRBJ2-1; D unresolved. The CDR3 length is 13 residues. The germline V and J ends were trimmed by 7 bases and 10 bases, with 17 bases remaining between them. CDR1 and CDR2 (germline): LGHNT, FRNRAP. The CDR3 DNA follows: TGTGCTAGTGCCCGGGTCTCCGTGGGGGAGCAGTTCTTC. It is translated as CASARVSVGEQFF.

This clone was recorded only once. The rearrangement links TRBV5-8 to TRBJ2-3; D possibly corresponds to TRBD1 (6 bases). CDR1 and CDR2 (germline): SGHTS, YDEGEE. There are 14 residues in the CDR3. V lost 0 bases and J lost 3, with 8 bases in between. CDR3 sequence (DNA): TGTGCCAGCAGCTTGGAACAGGGAACAGATACGCAGTATTTT. It encodes CASSLEQGTDTQYF.

The rearrangement joins TRBV4-1 to TRBJ1-2, with D perhaps matching TRBD1 (5 bases). V was cut by 5 bases and J by 4 bases, with 17 bases left in between. Germline V gene lookup returns CDR1 MGHRA and CDR2 YSYEKL. The CDR3 spans 15 residues. The CDR3 DNA sequence: TGCGCCAGCAGCAGGGCGGGGGGGAATAGCTATGGCTACACCTTC. Protein: CASSRAGGNSYGYTF.

The chain recombines TRBV2 with TRBJ2-3; D is uncertain. The CDR3 has 14 amino acids. Germline lookup yields CDR1 SNHLY and CDR2 FYNNEI. V lost 4 bases and J 0 bases, leaving 8 bases between the germline ends. The CDR3 spells CASSVAVSTDTQYF. For the CDR3, the DNA is TGTGCCAGCAGTGTCGCGGTAAGCACAGATACGCAGTATTTT.

The chain couples TRBV6-6 to TRBJ1-2; D ambiguous. V was cut by 6 bases and J by 2 bases, with 19 bases left in between. This CDR3 region has 16 residues. CDR1 is MNHNY, CDR2 SVGAGI, per germline (reference sequence). CDR3 nucleotide sequence: TGTGCCAGCAGCCCCCCTAACGCCGGGTCCAACTATGGCTACACCTTC. As protein: CASSPPNAGSNYGYTF.